The 8 T cell receptor beta chains reported below all come from one sample, sequenced in a study of T cell responses to AZD1222 COVID-19 vaccine (dated by TCRdb to 2020 to 2022). The time point label corresponds to: baseline before first vaccination. Libraries were constructed by the immunoSEQ multiplex PCR assay. The table comes from immuneACCESS by way of TCRdb, which keeps in-frame sequences with V and J called. Part of the clones is missing from these tables; in studies checked, under half for an unresolved V gene and the rest for unknown reasons. Across this sample there are about 140,000 clones, with roughly 90% seen only once. The ten top clones hold about 3.2% of the sample. Sequencing used peripheral blood, obtained on day 0 of AZD1222 vaccination. Receptor source: an adult in good health.

The J gene is TRBJ2-7, the V gene TRBV5-1; D is tentatively TRBD1 or TRBD2 (5 bases each). This CDR3 spans 14 amino acids. Germline loops: CDR1 SGHRS, CDR2 YFSETQ. V lost 0 bases and J 5 bases, leaving 12 bases between the germline ends. The CDR3 DNA reads TGCGCCAGCAGCTTGGATGGGGGTGGCGACGAGCAGTACTTC. Residues: CASSLDGGGDEQYF. Complete variable domain (other parts from reference TRBV5-1 and TRBJ2-7): KAGVTQTPRYLIKTRGQQVTLSCSPISGHRSVSWYQQTPGQGLQFLFEYFSETQRNKGNFPGRFSGRQFSNSRSEMNVSTLELGDSALYLCASSLDGGGDEQYFGPGTRLTVT.

The chain is built from TRBV3-1 (or the pseudogene TRBV3-2) and TRBJ1-2; D remains unclear. The CDR3 loop spans 14 amino acids. Trimming left V 0 bases short and J 8 bases short, with 13 bases between. CDR1 is LGHDT and CDR2 is YNNKEL in the germline V gene (reference sequence). CDR3 in DNA: TGTGCCAGCAGCCAAGATCTCAGGAGGTCGGGCTACACCTTC. This translates into CASSQDLRRSGYTF.

The chain has TRBV7-3 and TRBJ1-3, with D unclear. V dropped 2 bases and J dropped 2 bases, with 4 bases sitting between them. Germline CDR1 is SGHTA and CDR2 is FQGTGA. The CDR3 runs to 13 residues. This chain's CDR3 is CASSLSAGNTIYF. The CDR3 nucleotides read TGTGCCAGCAGCTTATCAGCTGGAAACACCATATATTTT.

J is TRBJ1-1 and V is TRBV7-6; D gene unclear. The V gene's germline CDR1 is SGHVS and CDR2 FNYEAQ. This CDR3 comprises 11 residues. Trimming removed 7 bases from V and 2 bases from J, with 5 bases in between. The CDR3 sequence: CASTPNTEAFF. The CDR3 DNA sequence: TGTGCCAGCACACCAAACACTGAAGCTTTCTTT.

This sequence joins TRBV5-1 and TRBJ1-1; D is uncertain. In germline, CDR1 is SGHRS, CDR2 YFSETQ. V shed 4 bases and J shed 0 bases, with 13 bases lying between them. The CDR3 is made up of 15 amino acids. The CDR3 loop is CASSPPVGMNTEAFF. In DNA form, the CDR3 reads TGCGCCAGCAGCCCCCCCGTGGGTATGAACACTGAAGCTTTCTTT.

The chain joins TRBV7-8 to TRBJ1-3, with D possibly TRBD1 on 6 matching bases. The length of the CDR3 is 13 residues. The V gene's germline CDR1 is SGHVS and CDR2 FQNEAQ. V was cut by 0 bases and J by 9 bases, with 9 bases left in between. CDR3 nucleotides: TGTGCCAGCAGCTTAGCCAGGGGAGGCACCATATATTTT. Its translation is CASSLARGGTIYF.

The rearrangement links TRBV6-5 to TRBJ1-6; weak D call: TRBD1 (6 bases). Per germline, CDR1 MNHEY and CDR2 SVGAGI. The germline V and J ends were trimmed by 7 bases and 8 bases, with 18 bases remaining between them. CDR3 size: 15 residues. The chain's CDR3 is CASTVATRGDSPLHF. The CDR3 region has the DNA TGTGCCAGCACTGTTGCTACCAGGGGTGATTCACCCCTCCACTTT.

The gene calls are TRBV4-3 and TRBJ1-2; D possibly corresponds to TRBD1 (5 bases). CDR3 size: 15 residues. Trimming cost V 0 bases and J 7 bases, with 15 bases left between them. Germline V lookup: CDR1 LGHNA, CDR2 YSLEER. The CDR3 is CASSQDLVGTVGYTF. The CDR3 bases are TGCGCCAGCAGCCAAGATCTGGTGGGGACGGTTGGCTACACCTTC.